Each of the 17 T cell receptor beta chains below was sequenced from the same sample in a study of Ad26.COV2.S vaccination and SARS-CoV-2 variants (dated by TCRdb to about 2021). The treatment or condition label here, explained by the study, means: about 20 received Ad26.COV2.S at low or high dose, single or two shots; roughly 5 received placebo; per-sample allocation not given. For vaccine and placebo recipients, the sequenced repertoires came from samples collected on day 63 after the first injection. The protocol used for the library was the immunoSEQ multiplex PCR assay. Here the immuneACCESS table is served through TCRdb, limited to in-frame sequences with V and J called. Missing clones are a known gap in these copies; in checked studies unresolved V genes cover under half, and the rest lacks a known reason. Present in this sample are roughly 380,000 clones, roughly 87% of which were seen just once. Of the sample, roughly 3.6% falls within the top ten clones.

The specimen was peripheral blood, collected in a trial of Ad26.COV2.S vaccine versus placebo. Receptor source: a person between 18 and 60 years old who received the Ad26.COV2.S COVID-19 vaccine or a placebo.

The V and J genes are TRBV6-5 and TRBJ2-7; D is tentatively TRBD1 or TRBD2 (5 bases each). The CDR3 length is 13 residues. V was cut by 2 bases and J by 0 bases, with 5 bases left in between. The germline gives CDR1 MNHEY, CDR2 SVGAGI. The CDR3 sequence: CASSYGGSYEQYF. CDR3 nucleotide sequence: TGTGCCAGCAGTTACGGGGGCTCCTACGAGCAGTACTTC.

V gene TRBV5-5 combines with J gene TRBJ2-7; D unresolved. Looked up from germline, CDR1 is SGHKS and CDR2 is YYEKEE (reference sequence). The CDR3 contains 14 residues. The ends were cut back, 0 bases at V and 0 bases at J, with 7 bases in the middle. CDR3 protein: CASSLAYSSYEQYF. Written as DNA, the CDR3 is TGTGCCAGCAGCTTGGCATACAGCTCCTACGAGCAGTACTTC.

This sequence joins TRBV19 and TRBJ2-2, with D perhaps matching TRBD2 (6 bases). The CDR3 is made up of 17 amino acids. CDR1 and CDR2 from the germline V gene are LNHDA and SQIVND (reference sequence). Trimming took off 7 bases at V and 3 bases at J, with 21 bases between the two ends. CDR3 sequence (DNA): TGTGCCAGTACTCACCTTCTTGGGGGGTTAGACACCGGGGAGCTGTTTTTT. Amino acids: CASTHLLGGLDTGELFF. Complete variable domain (other parts from reference TRBV19 and TRBJ2-2): DGGITQSPKYLFRKEGQNVTLSCEQNLNHDAMYWYRQDPGQGLRLIYYSQIVNDFQKGDIAEGYSVSREKKESFPLTVTSAQKNPTAFYLCASTHLLGGLDTGELFFGEGSRLTVL.

The chain has TRBV6-5 and TRBJ1-2, with unresolved D. Germline CDR1 and CDR2: MNHEY and SVGAGI. The CDR3 has 14 amino acids. The V end lost 1 base, the J end lost 3 bases, and 9 bases lay between the germline ends. The CDR3 spells CASSYYGTYYGYTF. The CDR3 DNA sequence: TGTGCCAGCAGTTACTATGGCACCTACTATGGCTACACCTTC.

The rearrangement links TRBV19 to TRBJ1-6, with 8 nucleotides matching TRBD1. The trim removed 8 bases at V and 9 bases at J, leaving 6 bases unmatched. Germline loops: CDR1 LNHDA, CDR2 SQIVND (reference sequence). This CDR3 region has 13 residues. The CDR3 loop reads CASGGQGGSPLHF. The CDR3 bases are TGTGCCAGTGGCGGACAGGGCGGTTCACCCCTCCACTTT.

Concerning this clone itself: Other DNA sequences in this sample translate to the same CDR3. The chain joins TRBV29-1 to TRBJ1-2; a possible D gene is TRBD1 (6 bases). V dropped 0 bases and J dropped 4 bases, with 9 bases sitting between them. Germline CDR1 SQVTM, CDR2 ANQGSEA. The length of the CDR3 is 13 residues. The CDR3 reads CSVEDRGGYGYTF. The CDR3 DNA is TGCAGCGTTGAAGACAGGGGTGGCTATGGCTACACCTTC.

The V call is TRBV6-5, the J call TRBJ1-5; D might be TRBD1 (5 bases). This CDR3 is 13 amino acids long. Germline CDR1 and CDR2: MNHEY and SVGAGI. Trimming took off 6 bases at V and 14 bases at J, with 20 bases between the two ends. As DNA, the CDR3 is TGTGCCAGCAGGGACCGGGACGGAGATTTTGAGCATTTT. Translated: CASRDRDGDFEHF.

The J gene is TRBJ2-1, the V gene TRBV19; D gene ambiguous. V was cut by 5 bases and J by 7 bases, with 6 bases left in between. The germline gives CDR1 LNHDA, CDR2 SQIVND (reference sequence). The CDR3 runs to 11 residues. For the CDR3, the DNA is TGTGCCAGTAGTCTATATAATGAGCAGTTCTTC. Protein: CASSLYNEQFF.

This rearrangement joins TRBV7-2 to TRBJ2-7; D is uncertain. This CDR3 has 13 residues. Trimming pared 4 bases from V and 6 bases from J, leaving 13 bases between. Germline loops: CDR1 SGHTA, CDR2 FQGNSA. CDR3 residues: CASSSGRPSEQYF. The CDR3, as DNA: TGTGCCAGCAGCTCGGGCCGGCCCTCCGAGCAGTACTTC.

This clone appeared a single time. The genes are TRBV2 and TRBJ1-5; 8 bases map to TRBD1. V shed 2 bases, J shed 4 bases, and the junction held 10 bases outside the gene matches. This CDR3 comprises 17 residues. Per the germline V gene, CDR1 is SNHLY and CDR2 is FYNNEI. In DNA, the CDR3 is TGTGCCAGCAGTGAAATCCTACAGACAGGGGTTAATCAGCCCCAGCATTTT. Translated: CASSEILQTGVNQPQHF. Looking up the rest from reference TRBV2 and TRBJ1-5 gives the full variable domain: EPEVTQTPSHQVTQMGQEVILRCVPISNHLYFYWYRQILGQKVEFLVSFYNNEISEKSEIFDDQFSVERPDGSNFTLKIRSTKLEDSAMYFCASSEILQTGVNQPQHFGDGTRLSIL.

This sequence joins TRBV30 and TRBJ1-3; no firm D call. The V gene lost 0 bases and the J gene lost 3 bases, with 15 bases spanning the gap. This CDR3 is 16 amino acids long. CDR1 is GTSNPN and CDR2 is SVGIG in the germline V gene (reference sequence). The CDR3 is CAWSVGGVNDGNTIYF. The CDR3 nucleotides read TGTGCCTGGAGTGTAGGTGGAGTAAATGATGGAAACACCATATATTTT.

This chain joins TRBV14 and TRBJ1-2; unclear D gene. CDR3 size: 16 residues. V was clipped by 0 bases and J by 1 base, with 12 bases between them. Germline CDR1 SGHDN, CDR2 FVKESK. This CDR3 is CASSQDLIGSNYGYTF. The CDR3 nucleotides are TGTGCCAGCAGCCAAGATTTAATAGGCAGTAACTATGGCTACACCTTC.

The gene calls are TRBV2 and TRBJ1-1; a weak D match, TRBD1 (5 bases). V was pared by 2 bases and J by 5 bases, with 15 bases between. CDR1 SNHLY and CDR2 FYNNEI come from the germline V gene. The CDR3 sequence is 15 residues long. The CDR3 DNA reads as TGTGCCAGCAGTGAAACTAAGAGGGGTGGGACTGAAGCTTTCTTT. Amino acid sequence: CASSETKRGGTEAFF.

This clone was seen a single time. V is TRBV27 and J is TRBJ1-6; TRBD1 might be the D (5 bases). V gave up 5 bases and J gave up 10 bases, with 21 bases separating them. Germline V gene data show CDR1 as MNHEY and CDR2 as SMNVEV (reference sequence). This CDR3 has 16 amino acids. The CDR3 coding sequence is TGTGCCAGCAGTGCAGGGAAGGGGTTTTCGAGGTCACCCCTCCACTTT. Its protein product is CASSAGKGFSRSPLHF.

This clone showed up just once. The rearrangement joins TRBV6-1 to TRBJ1-4; D is ambiguous. In germline, CDR1 is MNHNS, CDR2 SASEGT. This CDR3 has 15 residues. V was trimmed by 2 bases and J by 0 bases, leaving 7 bases between them. In nucleotides, the CDR3 is TGTGCCAGCAGTGAACTTAGCACAACTAATGAAAAACTGTTTTTT. As protein: CASSELSTTNEKLFF.

The rearrangement uses TRBV19 and TRBJ2-5, with D unresolved. V was pared by 4 bases and J by 5 bases, with 11 bases between. The CDR3 runs 13 residues. Germline V gives CDR1 LNHDA, CDR2 SQIVND (reference sequence). CDR3 sequence: CASSTTPGETQYF. The CDR3 coding sequence is TGTGCCAGTAGTACGACCCCTGGGGAGACCCAGTACTTC.

V is TRBV11-2 and J is TRBJ2-5, with no clear D. Trimming took 5 bases from V and 5 from J, leaving 9 bases between them. The CDR3 extends over 12 amino acids. Per the germline V gene, CDR1 is SGHAT and CDR2 is FQNNGV. In nucleotides, the CDR3 is TGTGCCAGCAGCCTGGGAAGCGAGACCCAGTACTTC. Amino acid sequence: CASSLGSETQYF.